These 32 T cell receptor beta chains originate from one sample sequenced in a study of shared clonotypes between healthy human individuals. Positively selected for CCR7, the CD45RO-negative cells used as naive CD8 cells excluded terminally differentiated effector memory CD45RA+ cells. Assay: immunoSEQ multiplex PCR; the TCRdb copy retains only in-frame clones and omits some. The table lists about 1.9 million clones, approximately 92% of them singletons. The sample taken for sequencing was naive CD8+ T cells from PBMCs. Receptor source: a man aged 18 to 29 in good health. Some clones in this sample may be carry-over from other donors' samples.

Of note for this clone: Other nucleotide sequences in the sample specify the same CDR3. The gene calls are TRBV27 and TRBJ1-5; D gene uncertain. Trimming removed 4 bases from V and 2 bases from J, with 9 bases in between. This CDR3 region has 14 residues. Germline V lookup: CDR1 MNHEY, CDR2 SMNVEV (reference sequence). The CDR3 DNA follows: TGTGCCAGCAGTTACCGGGGTGGCAATCAGCCCCAGCATTTT. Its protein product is CASSYRGGNQPQHF.

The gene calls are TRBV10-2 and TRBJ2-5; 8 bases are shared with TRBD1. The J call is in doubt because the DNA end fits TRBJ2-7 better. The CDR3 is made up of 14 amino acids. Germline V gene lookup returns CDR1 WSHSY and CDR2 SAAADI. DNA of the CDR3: TGCGCCAGCAGGAGTCTGGACAGGGCCAACGAGCAGTACTTC. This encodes CASRSLDRANEQYF.

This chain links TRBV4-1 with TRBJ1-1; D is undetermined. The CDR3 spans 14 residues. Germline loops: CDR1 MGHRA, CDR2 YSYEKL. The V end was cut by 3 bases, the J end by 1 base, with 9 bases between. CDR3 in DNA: TGCGCCAGCAGCCAGGGCCCAAAGAACACTGAAGCTTTCTTT. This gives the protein CASSQGPKNTEAFF.

For the CDR3, the DNA is TGTGCCAGCAGCTTAGTTCAGGGGCCCGGGGAGCTGTTTTTT. Encoded protein: CASSLVQGPGELFF. V is TRBV7-2 and J is TRBJ2-2; weak D call: TRBD1 (6 bases). Trimming removed 1 base at V and 6 bases at J, with 9 bases between. This CDR3 contains 14 residues. Germline CDR1 and CDR2: SGHTA and FQGNSA.

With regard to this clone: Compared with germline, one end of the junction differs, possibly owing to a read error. CDR3 sequence reads: CASSVSGAVKTEAFF. The DNA for the CDR3 is TGTGCCAGCAGCGTATCAGGGGCCGTGAAAACTGAAGCTTTCTTT. The rearrangement joins TRBV9 to TRBJ1-1; TRBD1 is a possible D gene (6 bases). Germline V lookup: CDR1 SGDLS, CDR2 YYNGEE. The CDR3 sequence is 15 residues long.

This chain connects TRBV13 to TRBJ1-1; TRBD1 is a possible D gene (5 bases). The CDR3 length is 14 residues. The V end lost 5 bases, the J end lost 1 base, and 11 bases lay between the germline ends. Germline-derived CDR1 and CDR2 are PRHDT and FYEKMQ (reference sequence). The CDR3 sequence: CASSPGRANTEAFF. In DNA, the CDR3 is TGTGCCAGCAGCCCGGGACGGGCGAACACTGAAGCTTTCTTT.

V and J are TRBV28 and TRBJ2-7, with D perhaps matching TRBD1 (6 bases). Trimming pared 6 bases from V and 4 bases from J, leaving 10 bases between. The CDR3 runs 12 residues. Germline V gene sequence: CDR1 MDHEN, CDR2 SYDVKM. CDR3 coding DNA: TGTGCCAGCAGGAGGCAGGGGTACGAGCAGTACTTC. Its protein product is CASRRQGYEQYF.

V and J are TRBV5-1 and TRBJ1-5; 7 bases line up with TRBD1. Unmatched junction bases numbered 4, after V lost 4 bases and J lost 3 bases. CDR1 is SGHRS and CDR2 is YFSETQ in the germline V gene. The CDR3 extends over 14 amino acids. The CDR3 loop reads CASSVGTVNQPQHF. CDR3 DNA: TGCGCCAGCAGCGTCGGGACAGTCAATCAGCCCCAGCATTTT.

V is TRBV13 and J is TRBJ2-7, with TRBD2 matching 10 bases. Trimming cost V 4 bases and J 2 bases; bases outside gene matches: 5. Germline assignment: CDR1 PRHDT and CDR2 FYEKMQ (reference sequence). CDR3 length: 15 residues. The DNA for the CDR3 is TGTGCCAGCAGCTACGCCGGGACTAGCGCCTACGAGCAGTACTTC. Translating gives CASSYAGTSAYEQYF.

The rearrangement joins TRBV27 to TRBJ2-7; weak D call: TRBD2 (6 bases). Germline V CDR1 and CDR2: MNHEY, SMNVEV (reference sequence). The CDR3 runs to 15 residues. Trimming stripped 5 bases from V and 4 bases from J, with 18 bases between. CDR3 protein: CASSLVTSMGYEQYF. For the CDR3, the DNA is TGTGCCAGCAGTCTCGTGACTAGTATGGGGTACGAGCAGTACTTC.

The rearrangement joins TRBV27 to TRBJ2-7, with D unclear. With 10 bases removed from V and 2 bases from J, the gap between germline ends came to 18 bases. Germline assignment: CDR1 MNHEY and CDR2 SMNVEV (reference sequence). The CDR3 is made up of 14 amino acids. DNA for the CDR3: TGTGCCACCTCATTAACTGGGTCCACCTACGAGCAGTACTTC. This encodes CATSLTGSTYEQYF.

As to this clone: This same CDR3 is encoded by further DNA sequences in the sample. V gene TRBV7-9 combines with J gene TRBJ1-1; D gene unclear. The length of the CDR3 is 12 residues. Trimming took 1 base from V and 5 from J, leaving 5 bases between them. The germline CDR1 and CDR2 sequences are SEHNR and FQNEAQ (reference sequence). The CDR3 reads CASSLGLTEAFF. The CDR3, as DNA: TGTGCCAGCAGCTTAGGGTTGACTGAAGCTTTCTTT. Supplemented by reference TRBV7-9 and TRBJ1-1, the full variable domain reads DTGVSQNPRHKITKRGQNVTFRCDPISEHNRLYWYRQTLGQGPEFLTYFQNEAQLEKSRLLSDRFSAERPKGSFSTLEIQRTEQGDSAMYLCASSLGLTEAFFGQGTRLTVV.

CDR3 amino acids: CASSSQNRQGLLPDTQYF. In DNA form, the CDR3 reads TGTGCCAGCAGTTCGCAGAATCGACAGGGTCTTCTCCCAGATACGCAGTATTTT. The chain uses TRBV27 and TRBJ2-3; 7 bases agree with TRBD1. CDR3 size: 18 residues. The ends lost 4 bases at V and 4 bases at J; junction bases unmatched: 17. Germline CDR1 reads MNHEY; CDR2 reads SMNVEV (reference sequence).

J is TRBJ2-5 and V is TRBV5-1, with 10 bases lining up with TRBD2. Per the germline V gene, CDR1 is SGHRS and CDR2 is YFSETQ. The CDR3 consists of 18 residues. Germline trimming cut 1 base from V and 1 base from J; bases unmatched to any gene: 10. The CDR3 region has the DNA TGCGCCAGCAGCTTGTTCAAGCCTAGCGGGAGACTCCAAGAGACCCAGTACTTC. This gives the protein CASSLFKPSGRLQETQYF.

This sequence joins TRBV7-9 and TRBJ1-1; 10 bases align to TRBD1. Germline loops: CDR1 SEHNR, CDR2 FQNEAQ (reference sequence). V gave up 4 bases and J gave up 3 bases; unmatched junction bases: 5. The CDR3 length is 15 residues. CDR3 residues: CASSYPGTGDTEAFF. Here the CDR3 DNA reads TGTGCCAGCAGCTATCCGGGGACAGGGGACACTGAAGCTTTCTTT.

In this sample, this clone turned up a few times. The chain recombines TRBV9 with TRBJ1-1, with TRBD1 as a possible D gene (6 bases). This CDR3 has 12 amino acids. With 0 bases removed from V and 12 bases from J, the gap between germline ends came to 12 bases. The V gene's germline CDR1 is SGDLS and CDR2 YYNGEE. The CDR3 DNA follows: TGTGCCAGCAGCGTAGGAGGGGGGAGAACTTTCTTT. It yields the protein CASSVGGGRTFF.

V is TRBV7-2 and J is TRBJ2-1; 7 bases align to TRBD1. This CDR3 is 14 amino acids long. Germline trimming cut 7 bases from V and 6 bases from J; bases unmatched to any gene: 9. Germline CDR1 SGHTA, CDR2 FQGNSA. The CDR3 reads CASTFGTAFNEQFF. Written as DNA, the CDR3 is TGTGCCAGCACCTTCGGGACAGCGTTCAATGAGCAGTTCTTC.

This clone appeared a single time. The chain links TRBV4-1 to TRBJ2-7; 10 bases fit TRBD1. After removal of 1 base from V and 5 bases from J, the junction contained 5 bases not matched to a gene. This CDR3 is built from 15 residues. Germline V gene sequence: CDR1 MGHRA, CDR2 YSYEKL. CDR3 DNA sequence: TGCGCCAGCAGCCAAGGACAGGGGGCATTCGACGAGCAGTACTTC. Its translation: CASSQGQGAFDEQYF.

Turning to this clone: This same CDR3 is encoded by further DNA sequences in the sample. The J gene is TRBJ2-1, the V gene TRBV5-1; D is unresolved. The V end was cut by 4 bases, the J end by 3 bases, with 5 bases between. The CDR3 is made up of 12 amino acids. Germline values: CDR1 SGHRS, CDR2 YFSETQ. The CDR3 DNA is TGCGCCAGCAGCCCGGACTACAATGAGCAGTTCTTC. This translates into CASSPDYNEQFF. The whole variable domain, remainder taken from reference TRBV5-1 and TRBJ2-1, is KAGVTQTPRYLIKTRGQQVTLSCSPISGHRSVSWYQQTPGQGLQFLFEYFSETQRNKGNFPGRFSGRQFSNSRSEMNVSTLELGDSALYLCASSPDYNEQFFGPGTRLTVL.

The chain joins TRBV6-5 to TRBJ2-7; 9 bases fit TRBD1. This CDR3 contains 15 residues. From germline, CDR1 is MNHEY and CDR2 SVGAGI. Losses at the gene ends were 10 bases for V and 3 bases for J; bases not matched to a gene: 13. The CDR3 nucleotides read TGTGCCACCCAAGGGGGGACAGGGTACCACTACGAGCAGTACTTC. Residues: CATQGGTGYHYEQYF.

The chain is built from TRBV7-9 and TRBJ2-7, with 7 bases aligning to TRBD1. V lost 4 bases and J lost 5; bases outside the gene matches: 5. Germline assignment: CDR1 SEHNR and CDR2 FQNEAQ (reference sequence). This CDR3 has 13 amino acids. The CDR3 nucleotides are TGTGCCAGCAGCTCCAGAGGGGGCCACGAGCAGTACTTC. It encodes CASSSRGGHEQYF.

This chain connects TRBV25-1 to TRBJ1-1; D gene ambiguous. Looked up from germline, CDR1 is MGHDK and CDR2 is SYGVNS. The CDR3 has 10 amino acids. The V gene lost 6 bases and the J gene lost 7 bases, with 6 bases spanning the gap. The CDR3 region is CASRGLEAFF. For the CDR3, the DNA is TGTGCCAGCAGGGGCCTTGAAGCTTTCTTT.

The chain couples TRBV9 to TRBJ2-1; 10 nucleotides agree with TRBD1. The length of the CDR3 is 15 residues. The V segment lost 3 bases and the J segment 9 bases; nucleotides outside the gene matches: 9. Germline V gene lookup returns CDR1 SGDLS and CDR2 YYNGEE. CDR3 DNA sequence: TGTGCCAGCAGCGAGGGACAGGGGTTTTATCCTGAGCAGTTCTTC. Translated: CASSEGQGFYPEQFF.

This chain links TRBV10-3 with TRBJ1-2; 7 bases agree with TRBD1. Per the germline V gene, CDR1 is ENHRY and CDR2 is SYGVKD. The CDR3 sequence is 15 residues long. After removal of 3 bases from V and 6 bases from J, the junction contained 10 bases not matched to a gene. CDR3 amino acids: CAISELTGTVNGYTF. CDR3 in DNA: TGTGCCATCAGTGAACTGACCGGGACAGTAAATGGCTACACCTTC.

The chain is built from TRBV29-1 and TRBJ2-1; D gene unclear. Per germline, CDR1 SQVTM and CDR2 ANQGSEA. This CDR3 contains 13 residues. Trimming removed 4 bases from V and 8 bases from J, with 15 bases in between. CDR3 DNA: TGCAGCGTTGTGTACTCTCCGCTCTATGAGCAGTTCTTC. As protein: CSVVYSPLYEQFF.

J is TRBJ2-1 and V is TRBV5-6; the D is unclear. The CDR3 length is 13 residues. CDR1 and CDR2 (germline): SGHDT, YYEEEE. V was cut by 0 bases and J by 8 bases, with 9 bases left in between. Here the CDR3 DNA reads TGTGCCAGCAGCTTGGGAGATGTAGATGAGCAGTTCTTC. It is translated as CASSLGDVDEQFF.

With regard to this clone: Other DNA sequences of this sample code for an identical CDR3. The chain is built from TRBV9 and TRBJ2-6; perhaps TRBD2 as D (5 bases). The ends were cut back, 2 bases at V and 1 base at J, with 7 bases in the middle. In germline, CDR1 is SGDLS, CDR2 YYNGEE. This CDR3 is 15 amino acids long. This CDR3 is CASSVSGSGANVLTF. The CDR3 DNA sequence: TGTGCCAGCAGCGTTTCGGGGTCTGGGGCCAACGTCCTGACTTTC. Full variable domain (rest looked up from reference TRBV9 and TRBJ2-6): DSGVTQTPKHLITATGQRVTLRCSPRSGDLSVYWYQQSLDQGLQFLIQYYNGEERAKGNILERFSAQQFPDLHSELNLSSLELGDSALYFCASSVSGSGANVLTFGAGSRLTVL.

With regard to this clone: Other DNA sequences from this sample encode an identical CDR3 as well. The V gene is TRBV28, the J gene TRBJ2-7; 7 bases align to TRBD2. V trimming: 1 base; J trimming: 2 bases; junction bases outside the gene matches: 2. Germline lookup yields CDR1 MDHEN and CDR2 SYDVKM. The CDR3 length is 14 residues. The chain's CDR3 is CASSLSGGTYEQYF. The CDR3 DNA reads TGTGCCAGCAGTTTATCCGGGGGGACCTACGAGCAGTACTTC.

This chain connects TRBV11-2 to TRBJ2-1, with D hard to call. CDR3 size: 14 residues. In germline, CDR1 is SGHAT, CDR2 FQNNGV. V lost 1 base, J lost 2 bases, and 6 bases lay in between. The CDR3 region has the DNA TGTGCCAGCAGCTTAGCCGCCCCCTACAATGAGCAGTTCTTC. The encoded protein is CASSLAAPYNEQFF. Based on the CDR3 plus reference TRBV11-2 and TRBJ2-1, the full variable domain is EAGVAQSPRYKIIEKRQSVAFWCNPISGHATLYWYQQILGQGPKLLIQFQNNGVVDDSQLPKDRFSAERLKGVDSTLKIQPAKLEDSAVYLCASSLAAPYNEQFFGPGTRLTVL.

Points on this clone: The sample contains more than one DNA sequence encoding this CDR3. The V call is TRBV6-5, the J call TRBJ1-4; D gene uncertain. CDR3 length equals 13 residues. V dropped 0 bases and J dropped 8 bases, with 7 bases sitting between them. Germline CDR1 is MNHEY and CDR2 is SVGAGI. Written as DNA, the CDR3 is TGTGCCAGCAGTTACTCGTTAGGCGAAAAACTGTTTTTT. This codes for CASSYSLGEKLFF.

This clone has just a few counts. This CDR3 is CATRGPGVNYNEQFF. CDR3 sequence (DNA): TGTGCCACCAGGGGTCCCGGGGTTAACTACAATGAGCAGTTCTTC. The chain uses TRBV15 and TRBJ2-1, with D possibly being TRBD2 (5 bases). V lost 6 bases and J 3 bases, leaving 15 bases between the germline ends. In germline, CDR1 is LNHNV, CDR2 YYDKDF (reference sequence). The CDR3 contains 15 residues.

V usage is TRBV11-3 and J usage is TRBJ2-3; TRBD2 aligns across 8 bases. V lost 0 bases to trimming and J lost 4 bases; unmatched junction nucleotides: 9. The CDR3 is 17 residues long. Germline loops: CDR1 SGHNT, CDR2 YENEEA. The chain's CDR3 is CASSLDLSGSAADTQYF. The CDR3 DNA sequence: TGTGCCAGCAGCTTAGACTTGAGCGGGAGTGCCGCAGATACGCAGTATTTT.